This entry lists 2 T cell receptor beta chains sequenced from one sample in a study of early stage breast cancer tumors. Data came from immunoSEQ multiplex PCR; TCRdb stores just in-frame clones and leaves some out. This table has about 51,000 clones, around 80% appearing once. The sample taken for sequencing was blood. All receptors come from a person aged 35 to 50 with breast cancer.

The CDR3, as DNA: TGTGCCAGCTCACCTCCGGGAAACGCTAGAACAGATACGCAGTATTTT. Translation: CASSPPGNARTDTQYF. The V gene is TRBV18, the J gene TRBJ2-3, with D maybe TRBD2 (5 bases). V lost 3 bases and J 3 bases, leaving 16 bases between the germline ends. The CDR3 contains 16 residues. Per the germline V gene, CDR1 is KGHSH and CDR2 is LQKENI.

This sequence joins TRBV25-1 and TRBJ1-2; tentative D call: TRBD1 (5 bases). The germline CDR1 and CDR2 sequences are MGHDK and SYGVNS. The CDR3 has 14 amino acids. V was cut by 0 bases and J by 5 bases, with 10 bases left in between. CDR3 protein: CASSEYQGTYGYTF. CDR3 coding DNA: TGTGCCAGCAGTGAATATCAAGGGACGTATGGCTACACCTTC.